This T cell receptor (beta chain) originates from a study of blood T cell repertoires in COVID-19. Study as a whole: The United States, Italy and Spain provided the acute and convalescent COVID-19 samples.

In germline, CDR1 is KGHDR, CDR2 SFDVKD. The V end was cut by 3 bases, the J end by 1 base, with 8 bases between. The CDR3 sequence is 15 residues long. The assay was immunoSEQ multiplex PCR, and TCRdb's table has in-frame clones only and misses some. The sample contains approximately 200,000 clones, about 80% of which appear only once. This chain links TRBV24-1 with TRBJ2-2; no firm D call. The specimen sequenced was PBMCs or T cells enriched from blood (not recorded which). This receptor was identified in a woman in her 40s with acute COVID-19. The CDR3 nucleotides read TGTGCCACCAGTGATCCCTCTTGGAACACCGGGGAGCTGTTTTTT. Translating it yields CATSDPSWNTGELFF.